These 28 T cell receptor beta chains came from one sample sequenced in a study of glioma-infiltrating T cells. The iRepertoire nested amplicon-rescue multiplex PCR amplified TCR alpha and beta CDR3s from RNA. MiXCR was run by TCRdb on the multiplex PCR reads, yielding one entry per CDR3 protein. The sample shows roughly 200,000 distinct CDR3 sequences, more than 25% of them seen only once. Sequencing used glioma tissue, nonneoplastic brain tissue, or PBMCs (not recorded which). These receptor sequences come from a human donor with low-grade glioma or glioblastoma, undergoing nonglioma brain surgery, or in good health (not recorded which).

This clonotype was recorded at least ten times. The chain employs TRBV6-1 and TRBJ2-7; 9 bases line up with TRBD1. From germline, CDR1 is MNHNS and CDR2 SASEGT. J gave up 3 bases and V 6 bases, and 9 bases lay outside the gene matches. This CDR3 spans 15 amino acids. Here the CDR3 reads CASRPRGQGLYEQYF. The CDR3 nucleotides are TGTGCCAGCAGGCCCCGGGGACAGGGTCTCTACGAGCAGTACTTC.

There are many counts of this clonotype. The chain carries TRBV27 and TRBJ2-1; 13 nucleotides agree with TRBD2. Germline values: CDR1 MNHEY, CDR2 SMNVEV (reference sequence). The J segment lost 8 bases and the V segment lost 0 bases, leaving 4 bases of the junction unmatched. The CDR3 extends over 16 amino acids. CDR3 sequence reads: CASSLSGTSGVDEQFF. Written as DNA, the CDR3 is TGTGCCAGCAGTTTATCGGGGACTAGCGGGGTGGATGAGCAGTTCTTC.

There are many counts of this clonotype. The chain links TRBV19 to TRBJ2-1; 7 nucleotides line up with TRBD2. Germline values: CDR1 LNHDA, CDR2 SQIVND (reference sequence). The CDR3 has 14 residues. Trimming took 4 bases from V and 5 from J; bases not matched to a gene: 5. As DNA, the CDR3 is TGTGCCAGTAGTAAGGGACTACCCAACAATGAGCAGTTCTTC. Protein sequence: CASSKGLPNNEQFF.

Notes on this clonotype: This could be a read error, since a much larger clone is one nucleotide away. This CDR3 is CASNPLGLAGDNEQFF. In DNA form, the CDR3 reads TGTGCCAGCAACCCCCTGGGACTAGCGGGGGACAATGAGCAGTTCTTC. The rearrangement joins TRBV4-2 to TRBJ2-1; 14 bases agree with TRBD2. CDR1 and CDR2 from the germline V gene are LGHNA and YNFKEQ. V lost 7 bases and J lost 5; bases outside the gene matches: 7. This CDR3 is 16 amino acids long.

This clonotype was observed many times. The chain carries TRBV20-1 and TRBJ2-1; 7 bases map to TRBD2. V dropped 0 bases and J dropped 7; count of bases not matched to a gene: 9. This CDR3 comprises 15 residues. Germline values: CDR1 DFQATT, CDR2 SNEGSKA (reference sequence). The CDR3 DNA reads TGCAGTGCTAGAGACCCTCGGACTAGTCGGAATGAGCAGTTCTTC. Amino acid sequence: CSARDPRTSRNEQFF.

In this sample, this clonotype turned up many times. The chain carries TRBV2 and TRBJ1-5; no definite D call. The V gene's germline CDR1 is SNHLY and CDR2 FYNNEI. V dropped 3 bases and J dropped 2 bases, with 23 bases sitting between them. The CDR3 contains 19 residues. The CDR3 region is CASSDPVQLGAIRNQPQHF. The DNA for the CDR3 is TGTGCCAGCAGTGACCCGGTACAGTTAGGAGCTATACGCAATCAGCCCCAGCATTTT. Full variable domain (outside the CDR3, taken from reference TRBV2 and TRBJ1-5): EPEVTQTPSHQVTQMGQEVILRCVPISNHLYFYWYRQILGQKVEFLVSFYNNEISEKSEIFDDQFSVERPDGSNFTLKIRSTKLEDSAMYFCASSDPVQLGAIRNQPQHFGDGTRLSIL.

Remarks on this clonotype: Being one base from a much bigger clone, this may be a read error. The V call is TRBV7-9, the J call TRBJ2-7; the D gene is possibly TRBD2 (6 bases). The CDR3 sequence is 14 residues long. V lost 5 bases to trimming and J lost 6 bases, with 17 bases between them. Germline V gene data show CDR1 as SEHNR and CDR2 as FQNEAQ (reference sequence). CDR3 coding DNA: TGTGCCAGCAGCGAGACTAGAGGGAGAGTCGAGCAGTACTTC. It specifies CASSETRGRVEQYF. The whole variable domain, filled in from reference TRBV7-9 and TRBJ2-7, reads DTGVSQNPRHKITKRGQNVTFRCDPISEHNRLYWYRQTLGQGPEFLTYFQNEAQLEKSRLLSDRFSAERPKGSFSTLEIQRTEQGDSAMYLCASSETRGRVEQYFGPGTRLTVT.

This clonotype showed up many times. The V call is TRBV4-2, the J call TRBJ1-1, with no clear D. V dropped 0 bases and J dropped 6 bases, with 14 bases sitting between them. The CDR3 is made up of 15 amino acids. Germline CDR1 and CDR2: LGHNA and YNFKEQ. CDR3 residues: CASSQERVLGAEAFF. Here the CDR3 DNA reads TGTGCCAGCAGCCAAGAAAGGGTCCTGGGTGCTGAAGCTTTCTTT.

This clonotype was detected ten times or more. This sequence joins TRBV6-1 and TRBJ2-7, with 8 positions matching TRBD2. CDR1 and CDR2 from the germline V gene are MNHNS and SASEGT. V lost 5 bases and J lost 3; bases outside the gene matches: 15. CDR3 length equals 17 residues. CDR3 region: CASSRTAGEGFGYEQYF. The DNA for the CDR3 is TGTGCCAGCAGTAGAACAGCGGGAGAAGGGTTTGGCTACGAGCAGTACTTC.

V usage is TRBV2 and J usage is TRBJ2-3; TRBD1 matches 11 bases. The trim removed 6 bases at V and 5 bases at J, leaving 7 bases unmatched. In germline, CDR1 is SNHLY, CDR2 FYNNEI. This CDR3 has 15 amino acids. The chain's CDR3 is CASRKGQGARDTQYF. DNA for the CDR3: TGTGCCAGCAGGAAAGGACAGGGGGCTAGAGATACGCAGTATTTT.

The sample holds many counts of this clonotype. The gene calls are TRBV6-1 and TRBJ2-6, with D hard to call. The CDR3 is 16 residues long. CDR1 MNHNS and CDR2 SASEGT come from the germline V gene. Trimming cost V 3 bases and J 0 bases, with 9 bases left between them. The CDR3 nucleotides are TGTGCCAGCAGTGATCAACTTTTCTCTGGGGCCAACGTCCTGACTTTC. Translated: CASSDQLFSGANVLTF.

V usage is TRBV10-1 and J usage is TRBJ2-7; 10 bases align to TRBD1. V was clipped by 6 bases and J by 4 bases; unmatched bases: 6. The germline gives CDR1 WNHNN, CDR2 SYGVQD (reference sequence). This CDR3 comprises 14 residues. CDR3 in amino acids: CASSSGQGFYEQYF. The CDR3 DNA is TGCGCCAGCAGCTCGGGACAGGGGTTTTACGAGCAGTACTTC.

As for this clonotype: The conserved phenylalanine or tryptophan normally closing the CDR3 is absent here, so this likely arose from a read error. The V call is TRBV28, the J call TRBJ2-5; D perhaps matches TRBD1 (7 bases). Germline V gene data show CDR1 as MDHEN and CDR2 as SYDVKM. V lost 6 bases, J lost 1 base, and 15 bases lay in between. The CDR3 has 15 residues. The CDR3 coding sequence is TGTGCCAGCAGCGCGGGACAGATGTGCCAAGAGACCCAGTACCTC. This codes for CASSAGQMCQETQYL.

At least ten counts were recorded for this clonotype. The J gene is TRBJ2-7, the V gene TRBV2; no firm D call. CDR1 is SNHLY and CDR2 is FYNNEI in the germline V gene. CDR3 length: 14 amino acids. V was shortened by 0 bases and J by 2 bases, with 8 bases between the two germline ends. In DNA, the CDR3 is TGTGCCAGCAGTGAAGCGGCAGGAACCTACGAGCAGTACTTC. This gives the protein CASSEAAGTYEQYF.

The chain carries TRBV6-1 and TRBJ2-7; D is ambiguous. The CDR3 sequence is 12 residues long. Germline CDR1 is MNHNS and CDR2 is SASEGT. CDR3 DNA: TGTTCCGGCAGCCTTGGAGCTCGAGAGCAGTACTTC. As protein: CSGSLGAREQYF.

The chain couples TRBV6-9 to TRBJ2-3, with TRBD2 identical over 8 bases. Germline V gives CDR1 MNHGY, CDR2 SVAAGI. The CDR3 has 14 amino acids. The V and J ends lost 3 bases and 3 bases, in that order; junction bases with no gene match: 2. The CDR3 bases are TGTGCCAGCAGTTACGGGAGGGAGACAGATACGCAGTATTTT. Translation: CASSYGRETDTQYF.

The chain links TRBV20-1 to TRBJ2-2, with TRBD2 matching over 9 bases. The CDR3 is made up of 18 amino acids. Germline V gene data show CDR1 as DFQATT and CDR2 as SNEGSKA (reference sequence). The V segment lost 6 bases and the J segment 1 base; nucleotides outside the gene matches: 15. The DNA for the CDR3 is TGCAGTGCCAGTCGACTAGCGGAAGGGTTCGAGAACACCGGGGAGCTGTTTTTT. Its translation is CSASRLAEGFENTGELFF.

Many counts were recorded for this clonotype. This chain joins TRBV20-1 and TRBJ2-7; 7 nucleotides agree with TRBD1. Germline CDR1 DFQATT, CDR2 SNEGSKA (reference sequence). The trim removed 2 bases at V and 3 bases at J, leaving 7 bases unmatched. The CDR3 runs to 14 residues. The DNA for the CDR3 is TGCAGTGCTAGAACCCGGGACAGTAACTACGAGCAGTACTTC. Protein: CSARTRDSNYEQYF.

This clonotype was recorded many times. The chain links TRBV7-8 to TRBJ2-5; the D gene is possibly TRBD1 (6 bases). This CDR3 spans 14 amino acids. Germline-derived CDR1 and CDR2 are SGHVS and FQNEAQ. V gave up 4 bases and J gave up 5 bases, with 14 bases separating them. The CDR3 loop reads CASSYDYQGETQYF. The CDR3 DNA follows: TGTGCCAGCAGCTACGACTACCAGGGGGAGACCCAGTACTTC.

J is TRBJ1-4 and V is TRBV18; D is ambiguous. Germline V lookup: CDR1 KGHSH, CDR2 LQKENI. Trimming took off 1 base at V and 7 bases at J, with 7 bases between the two ends. The CDR3 covers 13 residues. Here the CDR3 reads CASSPLGAEKLFF. CDR3 DNA: TGTGCCAGCTCACCACTTGGAGCTGAAAAACTGTTTTTT.

V gene TRBV20-1 combines with J gene TRBJ2-3, with a possible D match to TRBD2 (6 bases). The germline CDR1 and CDR2 sequences are DFQATT and SNEGSKA (reference sequence). The CDR3 is 15 amino acids. In DNA form, the CDR3 reads TGCGGTGTCATCCGAGGACTAAGCAGCACAGATACGCAGTATTTT. Residues: CGVIRGLSSTDTQYF.

This clonotype was counted a few times. The gene calls are TRBV19 and TRBJ2-3; D possibly corresponds to TRBD1 (6 bases). Trimming left V 5 bases short and J 3 bases short, with 12 bases between. Looked up from germline, CDR1 is LNHDA and CDR2 is SQIVND (reference sequence). There are 14 residues in the CDR3. In DNA form, the CDR3 reads TGTGCCAGTAGTGACAGGCCATTGACAGATACGCAGTATTTT. This translates into CASSDRPLTDTQYF.

This clonotype was recorded at least ten times. The chain couples TRBV6-1 to TRBJ2-1, with 12 bases lining up with TRBD2. Losses at the gene ends were 5 bases for V and 4 bases for J; bases not matched to a gene: 6. Germline assignment: CDR1 MNHNS and CDR2 SASEGT. This CDR3 is 16 amino acids long. CDR3 nucleotide sequence: TGTGCCAGCAGTTTTGGACTAGCGGGACTGTACAATGAGCAGTTCTTC. It specifies CASSFGLAGLYNEQFF.

A word on this clonotype: This clone may be a read error of a much larger clone one base away. The chain recombines TRBV24-1 with TRBJ2-1, with 8 bases aligning to TRBD2. Germline V CDR1 and CDR2: KGHDR, SFDVKD. The length of the CDR3 is 15 residues. CDR3 sequence reads: CAASDPGGPNNEQFF. CDR3 DNA sequence: TGTGCCGCCAGTGATCCGGGAGGGCCCAACAATGAGCAGTTCTTC.

This clonotype has ten or more counts. The chain combines TRBV20-1 with TRBJ2-7; 7 bases align to TRBD2. Germline values: CDR1 DFQATT, CDR2 SNEGSKA (reference sequence). Trimming took 1 base from V and 2 from J; bases not matched to a gene: 2. The CDR3 is made up of 13 amino acids. This CDR3 is CSARAGGTYEQYF. In DNA form, the CDR3 reads TGCAGTGCTAGAGCGGGAGGAACCTACGAGCAGTACTTC.

The J gene is TRBJ2-5, the V gene TRBV10-3, with 7 nucleotides matching TRBD2. This CDR3 comprises 16 residues. Germline CDR1 ENHRY, CDR2 SYGVKD. V shed 9 bases and J 0 bases; nucleotides not matched to a gene: 13. The CDR3 reads CAISLTPGTNQETQYF. CDR3 sequence (DNA): TGTGCCATATCATTAACCCCCGGGACTAACCAAGAGACCCAGTACTTC.

In the case of this clonotype: This may be a read error: a much more frequent sequence differs by one nucleotide. This rearrangement joins TRBV19 to TRBJ1-6; D unclear. This CDR3 comprises 15 residues. The V gene's germline CDR1 is LNHDA and CDR2 SQIVND (reference sequence). CDR3 bases: TGTGCCAGTAGTATGATGTGGTCGATTAATTCAACCCTCCACTTT. It codes for CASSMMWSINSTLHF. The full variable domain, with the rest looked up from reference TRBV19 and TRBJ1-6, is DGGITQSPKYLFRKEGQNVTLSCEQNLNHDAMYWYRQDPGQGLRLIYYSQIVNDFQKGDIAEGYSVSREKKESFPLTVTSAQKNPTAFYLCASSMMWSINSTLHFGNGTRLTVT.

This clonotype came up many times. The rearrangement links TRBV20-1 to TRBJ2-7, with D maybe TRBD2 (5 bases). The germline V gene encodes CDR1 DFQATT and CDR2 SNEGSKA (reference sequence). V shed 7 bases and J shed 1 base, with 17 bases lying between them. The CDR3 is 14 amino acids. CDR3 bases: TGCAGTGTTTATAGCGAGAGAAGTTCCTACGAGCAGTACTTC. Translation gives CSVYSERSSYEQYF.